Presented here are 29 T cell receptor beta chains from one specimen sequenced in a study of cytomegalovirus exposure and HLA in healthy donors. 13 Jbeta primers and 60 Vbeta primers were used for the PCR. The table came from immunoSEQ multiplex PCR; TCRdb's copy has only in-frame clones and leaves some out. Here the sample spans over 85,000 clones, roughly 78% being singletons. Sequencing was done on a sample of PBMCs. These receptors came from a woman aged 30 to 39 in good health and CMV-seronegative.

The CDR3 reads CASSPGQLHRGSYEQYF. The CDR3 DNA sequence: TGCGCCAGCAGCCCCGGACAACTCCACAGGGGGTCCTACGAGCAGTACTTC. V usage is TRBV4-1 and J usage is TRBJ2-7, with 8 bases identical to TRBD1. The CDR3 totals 17 residues. The germline CDR1 and CDR2 sequences are MGHRA and YSYEKL. V shed 4 bases, J shed 1 base, and the junction held 12 bases outside the gene matches.

The V and J genes are TRBV4-3 and TRBJ2-7; 8 positions match TRBD1. This CDR3 has 15 amino acids. J was trimmed by 6 bases and V by 0 bases; bases with no gene match: 7. CDR1 and CDR2 from the germline V gene are LGHNA and YSLEER. The CDR3 loop is CASSQDQQGAREQYF. The CDR3 DNA is TGCGCCAGCAGCCAAGATCAGCAGGGGGCGCGCGAGCAGTACTTC.

The rearrangement joins TRBV5-4 to TRBJ2-7; TRBD2 aligns across 7 bases. The CDR3 is 13 residues long. Germline CDR1 reads SGHNT; CDR2 reads YYREEE (reference sequence). V lost 2 bases, J lost 3 bases, and 2 bases stayed unmatched. CDR3 protein: CASSFAGVYEQYF. The DNA for the CDR3 is TGTGCCAGCAGCTTTGCGGGAGTCTACGAGCAGTACTTC.

The chain carries TRBV28 and TRBJ1-1, with 8 bases lining up with TRBD1. J lost 6 bases, V lost 10 bases, and 7 bases had no gene match. Per germline, CDR1 MDHEN and CDR2 SYDVKM. This CDR3 contains 12 residues. CDR3 region: CATWGTGPEAFF. The CDR3, as DNA: TGTGCCACCTGGGGGACAGGCCCTGAAGCTTTCTTT.

The rearrangement uses TRBV27 and TRBJ2-7; TRBD2 agrees at 12 bases. This CDR3 has 15 residues. Germline V gene sequence: CDR1 MNHEY, CDR2 SMNVEV (reference sequence). Trimming removed 5 bases from V and 4 bases from J; junction bases left unmatched: 6. The CDR3 region has the DNA TGTGCCAGCAGTCTCCGGACTAGCGGGATGTACGAGCAGTACTTC. Translation gives CASSLRTSGMYEQYF.

This clone was seen a few times. The chain is built from TRBV5-4 and TRBJ2-3, with a possible D match to TRBD2 (6 bases). Trimming removed 3 bases at V and 11 bases at J, with 19 bases between. The germline V gene encodes CDR1 SGHNT and CDR2 YYREEE (reference sequence). This CDR3 region has 14 residues. The CDR3 reads CASSSLDSSEEQYF. The CDR3 nucleotides read TGTGCCAGCAGCTCCTTAGATTCTAGCGAGGAGCAGTATTTT.

This chain connects TRBV20-1 to TRBJ1-2; D is undetermined. This CDR3 spans 11 amino acids. In germline, CDR1 is DFQATT, CDR2 SNEGSKA (reference sequence). Trimming cost V 5 bases and J 8 bases, with 12 bases left between them. CDR3 in amino acids: CSAEGTGGYTF. CDR3 DNA sequence: TGCAGTGCTGAGGGAACGGGAGGCTACACCTTC.

In its sample, this clone was seen a few times. The V gene is TRBV7-2, the J gene TRBJ2-1; D is perhaps TRBD2 (6 bases). V was trimmed by 10 bases and J by 3 bases, leaving 22 bases between them. The V gene's germline CDR1 is SGHTA and CDR2 FQGNSA. This CDR3 has 16 amino acids. The CDR3 sequence is CAIRHLRDSRYNEQFF. The CDR3 DNA reads TGTGCCATCCGTCACCTCCGGGACTCCCGCTACAATGAGCAGTTCTTC.

This clone was counted once. This chain joins TRBV2 and TRBJ2-5; 10 bases agree with TRBD2. CDR3 size: 18 residues. Losses at the gene ends were 4 bases for V and 0 bases for J; bases not matched to a gene: 11. Germline V gene sequence: CDR1 SNHLY, CDR2 FYNNEI. CDR3 DNA: TGTGCCAGCAGTGTATGGCTAGGTAGCGGGGGGTACCAAGAGACCCAGTACTTC. It translates to CASSVWLGSGGYQETQYF. Looking up the rest from reference TRBV2 and TRBJ2-5 gives the full variable domain: EPEVTQTPSHQVTQMGQEVILRCVPISNHLYFYWYRQILGQKVEFLVSFYNNEISEKSEIFDDQFSVERPDGSNFTLKIRSTKLEDSAMYFCASSVWLGSGGYQETQYFGPGTRLLVL.

CDR3 amino acids: CSVEPSGPDTQYF. The CDR3 bases are TGCAGCGTTGAACCGAGCGGGCCAGATACGCAGTATTTT. The chain employs TRBV29-1 and TRBJ2-3, with D tentatively TRBD2 (6 bases). The CDR3 has 13 residues. V lost 2 bases, J lost 4 bases, and 10 bases lay in between. The V gene's germline CDR1 is SQVTM and CDR2 ANQGSEA.

The gene calls are TRBV30 and TRBJ2-1; 12 bases map to TRBD1. This CDR3 has 20 amino acids. V shed 0 bases and J 0 bases; nucleotides not matched to a gene: 12. Germline values: CDR1 GTSNPN, CDR2 SVGIG (reference sequence). The CDR3 sequence: CAWSVCSGTGGSSSYNEQFF. The CDR3 DNA follows: TGTGCCTGGAGTGTATGTTCCGGGACAGGGGGCTCCAGCTCCTACAATGAGCAGTTCTTC.

J is TRBJ2-3 and V is TRBV5-4, with TRBD2 identical over 14 bases. After removal of 4 bases from V and 5 bases from J, the junction contained 6 bases not matched to a gene. Germline lookup yields CDR1 SGHNT and CDR2 YYREEE (reference sequence). CDR3 size: 16 residues. CDR3 sequence reads: CASSKGLAGGLDTQYF. CDR3 bases: TGTGCCAGCAGCAAAGGACTAGCGGGAGGTTTAGATACGCAGTATTTT.

V is TRBV7-9 and J is TRBJ1-6, with a weak D call TRBD1 (6 bases). The CDR3 sequence is 14 residues long. The germline CDR1 and CDR2 sequences are SEHNR and FQNEAQ (reference sequence). V gave up 1 base and J gave up 7 bases, with 8 bases separating them. CDR3 sequence (DNA): TGTGCCAGCAGCTTAGACAGGGCGAATTCACCCCTCCACTTT. Its protein is CASSLDRANSPLHF.

This clone was seen just once. V usage is TRBV6-5 and J usage is TRBJ1-2, with D hard to call. CDR3 length: 16 residues. V lost 2 bases and J 4 bases, leaving 17 bases between the germline ends. Germline V CDR1 and CDR2: MNHEY, SVGAGI. The CDR3 nucleotides are TGTGCCAGCAGTTACGACCCAGCGGGCATTCCCTATGGCTACACCTTC. Its translation: CASSYDPAGIPYGYTF.

The rearrangement uses TRBV7-9 and TRBJ2-1; 7 nucleotides align to TRBD2. With 6 bases clipped from V and 7 bases from J, the junction kept 6 bases outside the gene matches. Germline-derived CDR1 and CDR2 are SEHNR and FQNEAQ (reference sequence). CDR3 size: 13 residues. The CDR3 sequence: CASSPVGGNEQFF. DNA for the CDR3: TGTGCCAGCAGTCCCGTCGGGGGGAATGAGCAGTTCTTC.

This chain joins TRBV28 and TRBJ2-7; no reliable D call. The CDR3 totals 12 residues. CDR1 is MDHEN and CDR2 is SYDVKM in the germline V gene. V shed 3 bases and J shed 0 bases, with 3 bases lying between them. CDR3 protein: CASSFSSYEQYF. The CDR3 DNA follows: TGTGCCAGCAGTTTTAGCTCCTACGAGCAGTACTTC.

The rearrangement uses TRBV6-5 and TRBJ2-2; the D is unclear. Trimming shortened V by 0 bases and J by 1 base, and 6 bases separated the two germline ends. The V gene's germline CDR1 is MNHEY and CDR2 SVGAGI. This CDR3 comprises 15 residues. CDR3 in amino acids: CASSYSSRNTGELFF. In nucleotides, the CDR3 is TGTGCCAGCAGTTACTCCTCCAGGAACACCGGGGAGCTGTTTTTT.

The rearrangement uses TRBV11-1 and TRBJ2-7; 9 bases align to TRBD2. Germline assignment: CDR1 SGHAT and CDR2 FQDESV (reference sequence). The V and J ends lost 5 bases and 2 bases, in that order; junction bases with no gene match: 4. The CDR3 is 14 amino acids. For the CDR3, the DNA is TGTGCCAGCAGCATGAGCGGGAGGACCTACGAGCAGTACTTC. It yields the protein CASSMSGRTYEQYF.

The chain couples TRBV4-3 to TRBJ2-7; TRBD1 is a possible D gene (7 bases). V was shortened by 1 base and J by 6 bases, with 19 bases between the two germline ends. The germline V gene encodes CDR1 LGHNA and CDR2 YSLEER. This CDR3 contains 16 residues. DNA for the CDR3: TGCGCCAGCAGCCAAGGTGTTTCAGGGACAGCGGGCGAGCAGTACTTC. Translating gives CASSQGVSGTAGEQYF.

This clone is a singleton in its sample. The genes are TRBV4-3 and TRBJ1-5; 9 bases line up with TRBD1. Unmatched junction bases numbered 5, after V lost 0 bases and J lost 2 bases. Germline V gives CDR1 LGHNA, CDR2 YSLEER. The CDR3 totals 17 residues. The CDR3 loop is CASSQEGTGWRNQPQHF. CDR3 coding DNA: TGCGCCAGCAGCCAAGAGGGGACAGGGTGGCGCAATCAGCCCCAGCATTTT.

The V gene is TRBV4-1, the J gene TRBJ2-5, with 7 bases aligning to TRBD2. The CDR3 spans 16 residues. The V gene's germline CDR1 is MGHRA and CDR2 YSYEKL. V lost 3 bases and J lost 2; bases outside the gene matches: 9. This CDR3 is CASSQGGGVGQETQYF. CDR3 in DNA: TGCGCCAGCAGCCAGGGGGGAGGGGTAGGACAAGAGACCCAGTACTTC.

The rearrangement joins TRBV7-2 to TRBJ2-7; 11 bases line up with TRBD2. The junction had 4 bases not matched to a gene; V was cut back by 4 bases and J by 5 bases. The length of the CDR3 is 14 residues. Germline CDR1 reads SGHTA; CDR2 reads FQGNSA. CDR3 loop: CASSSLAGVHEQYF. As DNA, the CDR3 is TGTGCCAGCAGCTCACTAGCGGGAGTCCACGAGCAGTACTTC.

The gene calls are TRBV4-1 and TRBJ2-7; 8 bases map to TRBD1. Trimming at V came to 1 base and at J to 3 bases, leaving 5 bases not matched to a gene. Looked up from germline, CDR1 is MGHRA and CDR2 is YSYEKL. CDR3 length equals 15 residues. The CDR3 region has the DNA TGCGCCAGCAGCCAAGTCGGGACAGGCAACTACGAGCAGTACTTC. This gives the protein CASSQVGTGNYEQYF.

This clone occurred a few times. The J gene is TRBJ1-1, the V gene TRBV7-8; perhaps TRBD1 as D (5 bases). Per germline, CDR1 SGHVS and CDR2 FQNEAQ. This CDR3 region has 11 residues. The V end was cut by 4 bases, the J end by 10 bases, with 10 bases between. Here the CDR3 DNA reads TGTGCCAGCAGCTCGGGGGGGGTAGCTTTCTTT. Translation: CASSSGGVAFF.

The V and J genes are TRBV13 and TRBJ2-7; possible D gene TRBD1, 5 bases. The germline V and J ends were trimmed by 0 bases and 2 bases, with 14 bases remaining between them. The CDR3 consists of 16 residues. Germline loops: CDR1 PRHDT, CDR2 FYEKMQ (reference sequence). The chain's CDR3 is CASSLGLEGEAYEQYF. The CDR3 nucleotides are TGTGCCAGCAGCTTAGGCCTTGAAGGGGAAGCCTACGAGCAGTACTTC.

The CDR3 DNA sequence: TGTGCCAGCAGTGAATCGACTTGGCACGCAACGCGCCGAGACACTGAAGCTTTCTTT. The encoded protein is CASSESTWHATRRDTEAFF. V usage is TRBV2 and J usage is TRBJ1-1; D uncertain. This CDR3 comprises 19 residues. Germline V gene lookup returns CDR1 SNHLY and CDR2 FYNNEI. Trimming removed 2 bases at V and 3 bases at J, with 25 bases between.

This chain joins TRBV4-2 and TRBJ2-1; the match to TRBD2 covers 12 bases. J gave up 3 bases and V 4 bases, and 10 bases lay outside the gene matches. Germline V lookup: CDR1 LGHNA, CDR2 YNFKEQ. The CDR3 runs to 18 residues. The CDR3 DNA reads as TGTGCCAGCAGCCTAACTAGCGGGAGGCCTCCTCTCTACAATGAGCAGTTCTTC. Its translation is CASSLTSGRPPLYNEQFF.

V and J are TRBV2 and TRBJ2-3; D might be TRBD2 (5 bases). V was pared by 7 bases and J by 2 bases, with 13 bases between. This CDR3 comprises 14 residues. The germline V gene has CDR1 SNHLY and CDR2 FYNNEI. CDR3 nucleotide sequence: TGTGCCAGCAACGACTACGGTCTCACAGATACGCAGTATTTT. Its translation: CASNDYGLTDTQYF.

This chain joins TRBV13 and TRBJ1-2, with 7 nucleotides matching TRBD1. Per the germline V gene, CDR1 is PRHDT and CDR2 is FYEKMQ (reference sequence). After removal of 1 base from V and 5 bases from J, the junction contained 4 bases not matched to a gene. The CDR3 is 14 residues long. DNA for the CDR3: TGTGCCAGCAGCTTAGCGGGACAGTCGTATGGCTACACCTTC. Translation gives CASSLAGQSYGYTF.